The clone carrying this T cell receptor beta chain was picked up a small number of times. Its cognate antigen is unknown. Expressed TCRB transcripts were sequenced after all isolated RNA was converted to cDNA. Only in-frame clones appear in the TCRdb table, and some are missing; sequencing was by immunoSEQ multiplex PCR. The sample lists 640,000 or so clones; roughly 13% were seen once. These data belong to a study of beta chain features in type 1 diabetes. Overall study: Age, gender, cell numbers and subset yield matched between patients and controls. Findings and caveats of the study: Insertions were fewer and deletions more numerous at VDJ junctions in type 1 diabetes patients. Type 1 diabetes patients had moderately but significantly shorter TCRB CDR3s in all four CD4+ subsets.

Between the trimmed V and J ends, which lost 11 bases and 3 bases, there was a span of 10 bases. This CDR3 is built from 11 residues. CDR1 and CDR2 (germline): SEHNR, FQNEAQ (reference sequence). Central memory, naive, regulatory and stem cell-like memory CD4+ cells were sorted by CD45RO/CCR7/CD25/CD127/CD95/CD27. The authors obtained over 98% purity in all sorted populations. Sequenced material: naive CD4+ T cells from blood. This clonotype was sampled from a young man with type 1 diabetes. The chain combines TRBV7-9 with TRBJ1-1; TRBD1 might be the D (5 bases). The CDR3 sequence is CAAGGDTEAFF. Written as DNA, the CDR3 is TGTGCCGCTGGAGGGGACACTGAAGCTTTCTTT.